A single sample gave rise to the 27 T cell receptor beta chains below, sequenced in a study of blood T cell repertoires in COVID-19 (TCRdb year 2020). Library construction relied on the immunoSEQ multiplex PCR assay. This is the immuneACCESS table as TCRdb keeps it, with only in-frame sequences that have V and J called. A part of the clones is gone; compared with another copy, unresolved V genes explain less than half, and the rest is unexplained. For this sample the table gives approximately 400,000 clones, of which roughly 88% were detected only once. The leading ten clones occupy 10% to 15% of the sample. The source material was peripheral blood. These receptors were taken from a woman between 50 and 59 years old with COVID-19, enrolled during active disease.

The chain recombines TRBV6-2 or TRBV6-3 with TRBJ1-2, with TRBD1 matching over 8 bases. The germline V gene encodes CDR1 MNHEY and CDR2 SVGEGT. V shed 6 bases, J shed 7 bases, and the junction held 7 bases outside the gene matches. The CDR3 contains 13 residues. CDR3 in DNA: TGTGCCAGCAGCCTCGGACAGGGTCGTGGCTACACCTTC. Translated: CASSLGQGRGYTF.

The genes are TRBV7-3 and TRBJ2-1; D perhaps matches TRBD2 (6 bases). Germline values: CDR1 SGHTA, CDR2 FQGTGA. The CDR3 length is 15 residues. V lost 8 bases, J lost 7 bases, and 21 bases lay in between. The CDR3 loop reads CASSTADGGNNEQFF. The CDR3 nucleotides read TGTGCCAGCTCTACGGCGGACGGGGGTAATAATGAGCAGTTCTTC.

V usage is TRBV2 and J usage is TRBJ2-1; D remains unclear. The CDR3 has 13 residues. Germline loops: CDR1 SNHLY, CDR2 FYNNEI. V lost 3 bases and J lost 6, with 9 bases in between. The CDR3 spells CASSETRGNEQFF. The CDR3 DNA reads TGTGCCAGCAGTGAGACCCGCGGCAATGAGCAGTTCTTC.

This clone is a singleton in its sample. The genes are TRBV6-1 and TRBJ2-3, with 7 bases fitting TRBD2. The V segment lost 2 bases and the J segment 1 base; nucleotides outside the gene matches: 3. From germline, CDR1 is MNHNS and CDR2 SASEGT. The length of the CDR3 is 15 residues. CDR3 sequence (DNA): TGTGCCAGCAGTGAACAAACTAGCGGCACAGATACGCAGTATTTT. Its translation is CASSEQTSGTDTQYF.

This clone showed up just once. In DNA form, the CDR3 reads TGTGCCAGCAGTGAGCCTAGCGGGGGGGAAAGCACCGGGGAGCTGTTTTTT. Translating gives CASSEPSGGESTGELFF. The chain carries TRBV6-1 and TRBJ2-2; 12 positions match TRBD2. Trimming removed 3 bases from V and 4 bases from J; junction bases left unmatched: 6. Germline CDR1 MNHNS, CDR2 SASEGT. The CDR3 contains 17 residues.

This chain joins TRBV5-6 and TRBJ1-5; a possible D gene is TRBD1 (6 bases). The germline CDR1 and CDR2 sequences are SGHDT and YYEEEE. The V gene lost 2 bases and the J gene lost 7 bases, with 16 bases spanning the gap. This CDR3 region has 15 residues. CDR3 amino acids: CASSFKDRLHQPQHF. CDR3 nucleotide sequence: TGTGCCAGCAGCTTTAAAGACAGGTTACACCAGCCCCAGCATTTT.

J is TRBJ2-3 and V is TRBV28; 10 bases match TRBD2. Germline CDR1 and CDR2: MDHEN and SYDVKM. The junction had 6 bases not matched to a gene; V was cut back by 1 base and J by 2 bases. The CDR3 has 17 amino acids. Written as DNA, the CDR3 is TGTGCCAGCAGTTTATCTAGAGCGGGGGGGACCACAGATACGCAGTATTTT. Translation: CASSLSRAGGTTDTQYF.

This clone has a handful of counts. This sequence joins TRBV5-1 and TRBJ1-5, with 9 bases identical to TRBD1. This CDR3 has 15 amino acids. From germline, CDR1 is SGHRS and CDR2 YFSETQ. V shed 4 bases, J shed 4 bases, and the junction held 6 bases outside the gene matches. CDR3 DNA sequence: TGCGCCAGCAGCCTTGGGACAGGGAAAAATCAGCCCCAGCATTTT. Its translation: CASSLGTGKNQPQHF.

The chain carries TRBV7-9 and TRBJ1-1; possible D gene TRBD1, 6 bases. V lost 6 bases to trimming and J lost 0 bases, with 23 bases between them. CDR1 SEHNR and CDR2 FQNEAQ come from the germline V gene (reference sequence). The CDR3 is 18 amino acids. CDR3 loop: CASRIPAQGRAMNTEAFF. CDR3 nucleotides: TGTGCCAGCAGAATCCCCGCACAGGGTCGCGCCATGAACACTGAAGCTTTCTTT.

The chain couples TRBV10-2 to TRBJ1-2; TRBD1 might be the D (5 bases). Trimming pared 3 bases from V and 2 bases from J, leaving 10 bases between. The CDR3 sequence is 14 residues long. Per germline, CDR1 WSHSY and CDR2 SAAADI. CDR3: CASSEGRENYGYTF. In nucleotides, the CDR3 is TGCGCCAGCAGTGAAGGCAGGGAAAACTATGGCTACACCTTC.

This chain links TRBV5-1 with TRBJ2-1; D might be TRBD2 (7 bases). Trimming cost V 0 bases and J 1 base, with 11 bases left between them. Germline loops: CDR1 SGHRS, CDR2 YFSETQ. The CDR3 contains 16 residues. As DNA, the CDR3 is TGCGCCAGCAGCTTGGTTAGGGGGGGATCCTACAATGAGCAGTTCTTC. Its protein is CASSLVRGGSYNEQFF. Complete variable domain (other parts from reference TRBV5-1 and TRBJ2-1): KAGVTQTPRYLIKTRGQQVTLSCSPISGHRSVSWYQQTPGQGLQFLFEYFSETQRNKGNFPGRFSGRQFSNSRSEMNVSTLELGDSALYLCASSLVRGGSYNEQFFGPGTRLTVL.

This clone was recorded once. The chain combines TRBV5-1 with TRBJ2-5; the D is unclear. The CDR3 covers 12 residues. Trimming took off 5 bases at V and 5 bases at J, with 10 bases between the two ends. Looked up from germline, CDR1 is SGHRS and CDR2 is YFSETQ. Here the CDR3 DNA reads TGCGCCAGCAGAAAGGAGTCTGAGACCCAGTACTTC. The encoded protein is CASRKESETQYF.

CDR3: CASSYSEGLTNEKLFF. Here the CDR3 DNA reads TGTGCCAGCAGTTACTCGGAGGGGCTAACTAATGAAAAACTGTTTTTT. The chain uses TRBV6-5 and TRBJ1-4; D might be TRBD1 (5 bases). The germline V gene encodes CDR1 MNHEY and CDR2 SVGAGI. Trimming removed 0 bases at V and 1 base at J, with 9 bases between. CDR3 length: 16 amino acids.

The V gene is TRBV28, the J gene TRBJ1-2; 8 nucleotides align to TRBD1. The germline V gene has CDR1 MDHEN and CDR2 SYDVKM. The CDR3 runs to 16 residues. V lost 6 bases to trimming and J lost 0 bases; unmatched junction nucleotides: 9. The DNA for the CDR3 is TGTGCCAGCAGCACCGGGACAGGCCTATCTAACTATGGCTACACCTTC. Translating gives CASSTGTGLSNYGYTF.

The V call is TRBV5-1, the J call TRBJ1-2; 7 nucleotides align to TRBD1. The junction had 18 bases not matched to a gene; V was cut back by 1 base and J by 6 bases. This CDR3 region has 18 residues. Germline V CDR1 and CDR2: SGHRS, YFSETQ. In DNA form, the CDR3 reads TGCGCCAGCAGCTTGTTATCGCCGCCGACAGGGAAGCAGGATGGCTACACCTTC. This sequence encodes CASSLLSPPTGKQDGYTF.

The chain couples TRBV7-2 to TRBJ2-3; 9 nucleotides agree with TRBD2. CDR1 is SGHTA and CDR2 is FQGNSA in the germline V gene. V was pared by 5 bases and J by 7 bases, with 16 bases of the junction left unmatched. This CDR3 has 17 residues. The CDR3 reads CASSPVGISGGDYTQYF. The CDR3 region has the DNA TGTGCCAGCAGCCCAGTCGGGATTAGCGGGGGAGATTATACGCAGTATTTT.

The rearrangement links TRBV7-2 to TRBJ2-5; the match to TRBD2 covers 10 bases. In germline, CDR1 is SGHTA, CDR2 FQGNSA. The CDR3 has 18 residues. The V segment lost 1 base and the J segment 9 bases; nucleotides outside the gene matches: 17. CDR3 amino acids: CASSLGSPTMSGGAPQYF. Written as DNA, the CDR3 is TGTGCCAGCAGCTTAGGTTCCCCTACTATGAGCGGGGGGGCTCCCCAGTACTTC.

This clone was counted a few times. The rearrangement links TRBV12-5 to TRBJ1-6; 8 nucleotides match TRBD1. This CDR3 has 16 residues. The junction had 11 bases not matched to a gene; V was cut back by 6 bases and J by 7 bases. Germline CDR1 LGHNT, CDR2 FRNRAP. As DNA, the CDR3 is TGTGCTAGTGGGTCGGACAGGGTTTTATGGAATTCACCCCTCCACTTT. It translates to CASGSDRVLWNSPLHF. The full variable domain, its missing parts supplied by reference TRBV12-5 and TRBJ1-6, is DARVTQTPRHKVTEMGQEVTMRCQPILGHNTVFWYRQTMMQGLELLAYFRNRAPLDDSGMPKDRFSAEMPDATLATLKIQPSEPRDSAVYFCASGSDRVLWNSPLHFGNGTRLTVT.

The chain recombines TRBV30 with TRBJ2-7; D is perhaps TRBD2 (5 bases). There are 13 residues in the CDR3. Trimming took off 3 bases at V and 3 bases at J, with 12 bases between the two ends. Per the germline V gene, CDR1 is GTSNPN and CDR2 is SVGIG (reference sequence). CDR3 coding DNA: TGTGCCTGGAGATCAGCGGTAGGCTACGAGCAGTACTTC. This codes for CAWRSAVGYEQYF.

The genes are TRBV6-4 and TRBJ2-3; TRBD2 agrees at 8 bases. The CDR3 consists of 15 residues. Per the germline V gene, CDR1 is MRHNA and CDR2 is SNTAGT. The trim removed 4 bases at V and 4 bases at J, leaving 7 bases unmatched. The CDR3 nucleotides are TGTGCCAGCAGTGTTTTAGCGGGGACCCCAGATACGCAGTATTTT. Amino acids: CASSVLAGTPDTQYF.

This chain joins TRBV11-3 and TRBJ2-1; 8 bases line up with TRBD2. Per germline, CDR1 SGHNT and CDR2 YENEEA. V shed 5 bases, J shed 6 bases, and the junction held 6 bases outside the gene matches. The CDR3 has 14 residues. The CDR3 DNA reads TGTGCCAGCAGCCATCGGGGGGGCCTCAATGAGCAGTTCTTC. Amino acids: CASSHRGGLNEQFF.

V and J are TRBV3-1 (or the pseudogene TRBV3-2) and TRBJ1-2; 7 bases are a match to TRBD1. Germline V CDR1 and CDR2: LGHDT, YNNKEL (reference sequence). The CDR3 sequence is 12 residues long. J was trimmed by 4 bases and V by 4 bases; bases with no gene match: 0. CDR3 loop: CASSRQGYGYTF. The CDR3 nucleotides read TGTGCCAGCAGCCGACAGGGCTATGGCTACACCTTC.

The sample holds a few counts of this clone. This CDR3 is CASSFDSVNYGYTF. The CDR3 bases are TGTGCCAGCAGCTTTGACAGTGTGAACTATGGCTACACCTTC. The chain uses TRBV5-4 and TRBJ1-2, with D tentatively TRBD1 (5 bases). The CDR3 runs 14 residues. Germline V gene sequence: CDR1 SGHNT, CDR2 YYREEE (reference sequence). V lost 2 bases to trimming and J lost 2 bases, with 10 bases between them.

The chain couples TRBV6-1 to TRBJ1-2; possibly TRBD1 for D (6 bases). Trimming shortened V by 5 bases and J by 7 bases, and 20 bases separated the two germline ends. Looked up from germline, CDR1 is MNHNS and CDR2 is SASEGT. This CDR3 contains 15 residues. CDR3 loop: CASSPPEGVRSGYTF. CDR3 in DNA: TGTGCCAGCAGTCCCCCTGAGGGGGTACGGTCTGGCTACACCTTC.

This clone was detected only a few times. This chain joins TRBV2 and TRBJ1-1, with 9 bases identical to TRBD1. V dropped 4 bases and J dropped 6; count of bases not matched to a gene: 0. Germline V gives CDR1 SNHLY, CDR2 FYNNEI. The CDR3 is 12 residues long. The CDR3 nucleotides read TGTGCCAGCAGTGGGACAGGGGCTGAAGCTTTCTTT. The encoded protein is CASSGTGAEAFF. Using reference TRBV2 and TRBJ1-1 for the parts outside the CDR3, the full variable domain is EPEVTQTPSHQVTQMGQEVILRCVPISNHLYFYWYRQILGQKVEFLVSFYNNEISEKSEIFDDQFSVERPDGSNFTLKIRSTKLEDSAMYFCASSGTGAEAFFGQGTRLTVV.

CDR3 loop: CSVGGRSYNEQFF. CDR3 sequence (DNA): TGCAGCGTCGGGGGGCGATCGTACAATGAGCAGTTCTTC. J is TRBJ2-1 and V is TRBV29-1; maybe TRBD2 (7 bases). CDR1 SQVTM and CDR2 ANQGSEA come from the germline V gene. The CDR3 runs to 13 residues. Trimming left V 6 bases short and J 4 bases short, with 13 bases between.

This clone has just a few counts. The chain uses TRBV4-2 and TRBJ1-6; the D is unclear. V was trimmed by 1 base and J by 0 bases, leaving 13 bases between them. CDR1 and CDR2 (germline): LGHNA, YNFKEQ. The CDR3 loop spans 18 amino acids. CDR3 amino acids: CASSQATSPSSYNSPLHF. The CDR3 DNA follows: TGTGCCAGCAGCCAAGCTACTAGTCCGAGCTCCTATAATTCACCCCTCCACTTT.